A single sample is the source of the 5 T cell receptor beta chains below, sequenced in a study of T cells in tumors after PD-1 blockade. This table comes from immunoSEQ multiplex PCR, and its TCRdb copy is limited to in-frame clones, with some not included. The repertoire consists of about 20,000 clones, with 78% occurring once and the leading ten covering about 27%. Source: PBMCs, taken before anti-PD-1 treatment. These receptors were obtained from a human donor with basal cell carcinoma.

V usage is TRBV7-2 and J usage is TRBJ2-1; no clear D. The length of the CDR3 is 15 residues. Trimming cost V 1 base and J 5 bases, with 12 bases left between them. Germline CDR1 and CDR2: SGHTA and FQGNSA. Here the CDR3 DNA reads TGTGCCAGCAGCTTAGAGGGTTCCTCACACAATGAGCAGTTCTTC. Its translation is CASSLEGSSHNEQFF.

CDR3: CASRDRLTTSEKLFF. In nucleotides, the CDR3 is TGTGCCAGTAGAGACAGGTTAACAACAAGTGAAAAACTGTTTTTT. V is TRBV19 and J is TRBJ1-4; perhaps TRBD1 as D (6 bases). V lost 6 bases, J lost 7 bases, and 18 bases lay in between. The CDR3 has 15 residues. CDR1 and CDR2 (germline): LNHDA, SQIVND (reference sequence). Combining the CDR3 with reference TRBV19 and TRBJ1-4 gives the whole variable domain DGGITQSPKYLFRKEGQNVTLSCEQNLNHDAMYWYRQDPGQGLRLIYYSQIVNDFQKGDIAEGYSVSREKKESFPLTVTSAQKNPTAFYLCASRDRLTTSEKLFFGSGTQLSVL.

The V gene is TRBV11-3, the J gene TRBJ2-5, with 12 bases matching TRBD2. The CDR3 is 17 residues long. Germline lookup yields CDR1 SGHNT and CDR2 YENEEA. J gave up 5 bases and V 5 bases, and 12 bases lay outside the gene matches. The chain's CDR3 is CASSASGGGLDGETQYF. The CDR3 bases are TGTGCCAGCAGCGCTAGCGGGGGGGGATTGGATGGGGAGACCCAGTACTTC. The variable domain in full, completed from reference TRBV11-3 and TRBJ2-5, reads EAGVVQSPRYKIIEKKQPVAFWCNPISGHNTLYWYLQNLGQGPELLIRYENEEAVDDSQLPKDRFSAERLKGVDSTLKIQPAELGDSAVYLCASSASGGGLDGETQYFGPGTRLLVL.

CDR3 protein: CASSQGAATQYF. For the CDR3, the DNA is TGTGCCAGCAGCCAGGGGGCCGCGACCCAGTACTTC. This chain uses TRBV2 with TRBJ2-5, with 8 positions matching TRBD1. V shed 6 bases and J 7 bases; nucleotides not matched to a gene: 4. This CDR3 spans 12 amino acids. Per germline, CDR1 SNHLY and CDR2 FYNNEI.

The chain carries TRBV2 and TRBJ2-3, with 11 bases matching TRBD2. There are 14 residues in the CDR3. V dropped 6 bases and J dropped 5; count of bases not matched to a gene: 4. In germline, CDR1 is SNHLY, CDR2 FYNNEI. The CDR3 reads CASRRLAGLDTQYF. DNA of the CDR3: TGTGCCAGCAGACGACTAGCGGGATTAGATACGCAGTATTTT.